This T cell receptor (beta chain) was sequenced during a study of beta chain features in type 1 diabetes. Study-wide findings and caveats: No resolution was reached here on whether HLA type influences TCRB rearrangement.

CDR1 and CDR2 (germline): KGHSH, LQKENI. V shed 3 bases and J 8 bases; nucleotides not matched to a gene: 5. This CDR3 contains 14 residues. This clone has only a few counts. The antigen remains unidentified. cDNA synthesis used the whole RNA isolate, giving expressed TCRB sequences. Profiled with immunoSEQ multiplex PCR; TCRdb holds only in-frame clones, not every one. The repertoire holds about 220,000 clones, roughly a tenth seen once, with 1% to 1.5% in the top ten. The V call is TRBV18, the J call TRBJ2-3; 10 nucleotides line up with TRBD1. Sample: central memory CD4+ T cells from blood. The sequence was obtained from a man between 18 and 29 years old in good health. The CDR3 region is CASSPGTGDGTQYF. CDR3 bases: TGTGCCAGCTCACCTGGGACAGGGGACGGTACGCAGTATTTT. Supplemented by reference TRBV18 and TRBJ2-3, the full variable domain reads NAGVMQNPRHLVRRRGQEARLRCSPMKGHSHVYWYRQLPEEGLKFMVYLQKENIIDESGMPKERFSAEFPKEGPSILRIQQVVRGDSAAYFCASSPGTGDGTQYFGPGTRLTVL.